The sequence of this T cell receptor beta chain was determined in a study of OX40 agonist ivuxolimab in advanced cancers. Study-wide background: Two patients with cutaneous melanoma and one with hepatocellular carcinoma, three in total, showed partial responses.

Between the trimmed V and J ends, which lost 5 bases and 2 bases, there was a span of 16 bases. Germline CDR1 SGHRS, CDR2 YFSETQ. CDR3 length equals 15 residues. Data came from immunoSEQ multiplex PCR; TCRdb stores just in-frame clones and leaves some out. The sample yields about 74,000 clones, approximately 88% seen once. The source material was CD4+ or CD8+ T cells sorted from blood, sampled in a trial of the OX40 agonist ivuxolimab. The source is an adult with an advanced solid tumor such as melanoma, head and neck, liver or kidney cancer. V usage is TRBV5-1 and J usage is TRBJ1-2, with a tentative D call TRBD1 (6 bases). In DNA form, the CDR3 reads TGCGCCAGCAGTTTTGTCCCAGGGGCCAACTATGGCTACACCTTC. This codes for CASSFVPGANYGYTF.